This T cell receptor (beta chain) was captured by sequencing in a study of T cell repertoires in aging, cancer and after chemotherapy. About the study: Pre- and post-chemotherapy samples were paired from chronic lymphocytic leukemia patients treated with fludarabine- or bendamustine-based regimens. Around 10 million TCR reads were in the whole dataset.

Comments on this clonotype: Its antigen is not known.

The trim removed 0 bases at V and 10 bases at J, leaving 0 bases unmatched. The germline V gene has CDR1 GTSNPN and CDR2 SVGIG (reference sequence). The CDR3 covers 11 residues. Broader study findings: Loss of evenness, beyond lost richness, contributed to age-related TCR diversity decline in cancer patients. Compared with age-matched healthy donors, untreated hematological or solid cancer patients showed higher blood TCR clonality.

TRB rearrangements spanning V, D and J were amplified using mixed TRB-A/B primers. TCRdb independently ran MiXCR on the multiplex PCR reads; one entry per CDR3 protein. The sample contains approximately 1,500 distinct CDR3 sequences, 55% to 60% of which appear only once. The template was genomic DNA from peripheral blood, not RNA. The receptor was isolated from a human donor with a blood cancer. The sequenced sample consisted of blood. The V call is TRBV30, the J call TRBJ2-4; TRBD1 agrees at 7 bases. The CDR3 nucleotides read TGTGCCTGGAGTGTACAGGGGATTCAGTACTTC. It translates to CAWSVQGIQYF.